Listed here are 22 T cell receptor beta chains from one sample, sequenced in a study of blood T cell repertoires in COVID-19. Sequencing used immunoSEQ multiplex PCR; TCRdb keeps in-frame clones, though not all of them. The repertoire includes 130,000 to 150,000 clones, about nine tenths of them detected once, and roughly 2% sits in the top ten. The sequencing sample was made of peripheral blood. The source of these receptors is a human donor in a cohort sampled during active COVID-19.

This chain links TRBV5-5 with TRBJ1-1; 12 bases line up with TRBD1. This CDR3 contains 16 residues. V lost 3 bases to trimming and J lost 3 bases; unmatched junction nucleotides: 6. The germline CDR1 and CDR2 sequences are SGHKS and YYEKEE (reference sequence). The CDR3: CASSWGQGASHTEAFF. The CDR3 DNA is TGTGCCAGCAGCTGGGGACAGGGGGCATCGCACACTGAAGCTTTCTTT. The full variable domain, rest sourced from reference TRBV5-5 and TRBJ1-1, is DAGVTQSPTHLIKTRGQQVTLRCSPISGHKSVSWYQQVLGQGPQFIFQYYEKEERGRGNFPDRFSARQFPNYSSELNVNALLLGDSALYLCASSWGQGASHTEAFFGQGTRLTVV.

This sequence joins TRBV15 and TRBJ2-1; 9 bases match TRBD2. Germline V gives CDR1 LNHNV, CDR2 YYDKDF (reference sequence). J gave up 0 bases and V 3 bases, and 15 bases lay outside the gene matches. CDR3 length: 20 amino acids. Here the CDR3 DNA reads TGTGCCACCAGCAGCCAAGGAATAGCGGGAGATTCGTCCTCCTACAATGAGCAGTTCTTC. Encoded protein: CATSSQGIAGDSSSYNEQFF.

This chain joins TRBV14 and TRBJ2-1; D gene uncertain. The V end lost 1 base, the J end lost 14 bases, and 12 bases lay between the germline ends. Germline CDR1 is SGHDN and CDR2 is FVKESK. The CDR3 runs to 12 residues. The CDR3: CASSQGPTQEFF. The CDR3, as DNA: TGTGCCAGCAGCCAAGGACCCACCCAGGAGTTCTTC.

This clone was seen only a few times. CDR3 DNA: TGTGCCAGCAGCTTAGTAGCGGGAACTTACAATGAGCAGTTCTTC. Translating it yields CASSLVAGTYNEQFF. The chain recombines TRBV7-8 with TRBJ2-1, with 8 positions matching TRBD2. From germline, CDR1 is SGHVS and CDR2 FQNEAQ. The CDR3 is made up of 15 amino acids. The J segment lost 4 bases and the V segment lost 1 base, leaving 3 bases of the junction unmatched.

This clone occurred a few times. This chain links TRBV4-2 with TRBJ2-7; 12 bases align to TRBD2. CDR3 length equals 16 residues. The trim removed 0 bases at V and 10 bases at J, leaving 10 bases unmatched. From germline, CDR1 is LGHNA and CDR2 YNFKEQ. CDR3 loop: CASSQDATSGSHFQYF. The CDR3 nucleotides are TGTGCCAGCAGCCAAGATGCGACTAGCGGGAGCCACTTTCAGTACTTC.

The gene calls are TRBV11-2 and TRBJ1-6, with 10 positions matching TRBD1. The CDR3 is 14 residues long. Germline V CDR1 and CDR2: SGHAT, FQNNGV. V shed 5 bases and J 10 bases; nucleotides not matched to a gene: 5. The CDR3 is CASSVQTGGSPLHF. CDR3 nucleotides: TGTGCCAGCAGCGTACAGACAGGGGGCTCACCCCTCCACTTT.

This rearrangement joins TRBV7-6 to TRBJ2-7, with D possibly matching TRBD2 (6 bases). This CDR3 spans 15 amino acids. The ends were cut back, 4 bases at V and 2 bases at J, with 15 bases in the middle. Germline CDR1 is SGHVS and CDR2 is FNYEAQ. CDR3 DNA sequence: TGTGCCAGCAGCTACCAGGGTAGCGGACCCTACGAGCAGTACTTC. The encoded protein is CASSYQGSGPYEQYF.

In its sample, this clone was seen once. The chain combines TRBV10-1 with TRBJ2-2; 7 positions match TRBD1. The CDR3 has 13 residues. V was pared by 9 bases and J by 4 bases, with 5 bases of the junction left unmatched. From germline, CDR1 is WNHNN and CDR2 SYGVQD (reference sequence). CDR3 in DNA: TGCGCCAGTGCTACAGGGGTCACCGGGGAGCTGTTTTTT. Translated, it gives CASATGVTGELFF.

The chain joins TRBV30 to TRBJ2-1, with D perhaps matching TRBD2 (5 bases). The CDR3 has 11 residues. Germline assignment: CDR1 GTSNPN and CDR2 SVGIG (reference sequence). V was cut by 5 bases and J by 7 bases, with 9 bases left in between. CDR3 coding DNA: TGTGCCTGGCGGGGTTTAAATGAGCAGTTCTTC. Translated: CAWRGLNEQFF.

The CDR3: CASSTGQGGYNEQFF. Written as DNA, the CDR3 is TGTGCCAGCAGTACCGGACAGGGAGGATACAATGAGCAGTTCTTC. The chain carries TRBV27 and TRBJ2-1, with 8 bases that match TRBD1. The V and J ends lost 5 bases and 4 bases, in that order; junction bases with no gene match: 7. Germline loops: CDR1 MNHEY, CDR2 SMNVEV (reference sequence). CDR3 length equals 15 residues.

V and J are TRBV28 and TRBJ2-7; 8 nucleotides align to TRBD2. Germline CDR1 MDHEN, CDR2 SYDVKM. The V and J ends lost 4 bases and 0 bases, in that order; junction bases with no gene match: 5. The CDR3 has 15 residues. The DNA for the CDR3 is TGTGCCAGCAGTTCGGTAGCGGGGAGCTCCTACGAGCAGTACTTC. Residues: CASSSVAGSSYEQYF.

The rearrangement uses TRBV28 and TRBJ2-7; weak D call: TRBD1 (6 bases). Trimming took 7 bases from V and 3 from J, leaving 16 bases between them. The germline V gene has CDR1 MDHEN and CDR2 SYDVKM. The CDR3 spans 14 residues. Here the CDR3 reads CASNPPGVGYEQYF. The CDR3 DNA reads as TGTGCCAGCAACCCTCCAGGGGTAGGCTACGAGCAGTACTTC.

The CDR3 region is CASSSPGGVPSYNEQFF. The CDR3, as DNA: TGTGCCAGCAGCTCCCCGGGAGGGGTGCCTTCCTACAATGAGCAGTTCTTC. The rearrangement joins TRBV11-2 to TRBJ2-1, with 8 bases lining up with TRBD2. With V trimmed by 4 bases and J by 1 base, 9 bases remained unmatched. The CDR3 is 17 residues long. The V gene's germline CDR1 is SGHAT and CDR2 FQNNGV.

The DNA for the CDR3 is TGCGCCAGCAGCTCGGACAGGGTTCTCTATGGCTACACCTTC. Protein product: CASSSDRVLYGYTF. J is TRBJ1-2 and V is TRBV5-1; 8 bases are a match to TRBD1. V lost 3 bases and J lost 4; bases outside the gene matches: 5. Germline CDR1 and CDR2: SGHRS and YFSETQ. This CDR3 region has 14 residues.

As regards this clone: The same CDR3 can be traced to other DNA sequences in this sample. The chain is built from TRBV5-1 and TRBJ1-1; D remains ambiguous. Per germline, CDR1 SGHRS and CDR2 YFSETQ. V was shortened by 0 bases and J by 0 bases, with 9 bases between the two germline ends. The CDR3 is 15 residues long. The CDR3, as DNA: TGCGCCAGCAGCTTGGCGGCAGGTATGAACACTGAAGCTTTCTTT. Residues: CASSLAAGMNTEAFF.

The chain recombines TRBV2 with TRBJ1-1; tentatively, D is TRBD1 (5 bases). The germline CDR1 and CDR2 sequences are SNHLY and FYNNEI. The V and J ends lost 2 bases and 4 bases respectively, with 17 bases between them. The CDR3 runs 16 residues. This CDR3 is CASSERGNYLPTEAFF. In DNA form, the CDR3 reads TGTGCCAGCAGTGAAAGGGGAAACTATCTCCCCACTGAAGCTTTCTTT.

This clone was recorded only once. The chain couples TRBV30 to TRBJ2-2, with TRBD1 matching 9 bases. The CDR3 loop spans 15 amino acids. V shed 3 bases, J shed 6 bases, and the junction held 8 bases outside the gene matches. CDR1 is GTSNPN, CDR2 SVGIG, per germline (reference sequence). CDR3 bases: TGTGCCTGGAGCTCCGGGACAGGGCTGGCCGGGGAGCTGTTTTTT. Protein: CAWSSGTGLAGELFF.

The chain has TRBV3-1 (or the pseudogene TRBV3-2) and TRBJ2-7; 12 nucleotides align to TRBD1. The V segment lost 0 bases and the J segment 7 bases; nucleotides outside the gene matches: 16. CDR3 length: 19 residues. In germline, CDR1 is LGHDT, CDR2 YNNKEL (reference sequence). Here the CDR3 reads CASSQDFGDRGRVRKEQYF. In DNA, the CDR3 is TGTGCCAGCAGCCAAGATTTTGGGGACAGGGGGCGAGTTCGGAAAGAGCAGTACTTC.

This sequence joins TRBV7-2 and TRBJ2-3, with TRBD2 matching over 10 bases. Losses at the gene ends were 5 bases for V and 2 bases for J; bases not matched to a gene: 10. Germline V lookup: CDR1 SGHTA, CDR2 FQGNSA. This CDR3 spans 17 amino acids. The CDR3 bases are TGTGCCAGCAGCACCCCGCCTGGGACTAGCGTCACAGATACGCAGTATTTT. This encodes CASSTPPGTSVTDTQYF.

This clone was seen just once. The chain employs TRBV5-1 and TRBJ1-2, with TRBD1 as a possible D gene (5 bases). The CDR3 has 13 residues. With 0 bases removed from V and 9 bases from J, the gap between germline ends came to 12 bases. Germline V CDR1 and CDR2: SGHRS, YFSETQ. The DNA for the CDR3 is TGCGCCAGCAGCTTGGCCGGGGGTTTCAGCTACACCTTC. Protein: CASSLAGGFSYTF.

This clone was seen a few times. The chain links TRBV6-2 or TRBV6-3 to TRBJ2-2; D not resolved. Germline CDR1 reads MNHEY; CDR2 reads SVGEGT. This CDR3 comprises 13 residues. V was cut by 6 bases and J by 4 bases, with 9 bases left in between. The chain's CDR3 is CASSFSSTGELFF. CDR3 nucleotide sequence: TGTGCCAGCAGCTTCTCTAGCACCGGGGAGCTGTTTTTT.

The chain is built from TRBV2 and TRBJ1-5, with D perhaps matching TRBD1 (5 bases). The V and J ends lost 6 bases and 3 bases respectively, with 15 bases between them. Germline V gene sequence: CDR1 SNHLY, CDR2 FYNNEI. CDR3 length equals 15 residues. As DNA, the CDR3 is TGTGCCAGCAGCACTACAGGAGGGAACAATCAGCCCCAGCATTTT. Encoded protein: CASSTTGGNNQPQHF.